This is a list of T cell receptor beta chains from one sample in a study of CD8 T cells in ankylosing spondylitis. TCRdb reanalysed the 5' RACE reads using MiXCR and keeps one entry per CDR3 protein. The sample carries fewer than 550,000 distinct CDR3 sequences, less than 6% recorded once. Specimen: blood, either unsorted or a sorted T cell fraction (not recorded which). The receptors were gathered from a male donor with ankylosing spondylitis. CDR3s include the opening cysteine and the closing phenylalanine or tryptophan. Fields, in order: J gene, V gene, D gene, clone size, CDR3 protein, CDR3 DNA. The D gene is left open where the match is weak. Only part of the rows carry a size: once, few, many, or a class if the clone is expanded.

>TRBJ1-1|TRBV4-2|TRBD1|many
CASSYGGATGAEAFF
TGTGCCAGCAGCTACGGTGGAGCAACAGGGGCTGAAGCTTTCTTT
>TRBJ2-1|TRBV2|NA|many
CASSGVQSYNEQFF
TGTGCCAGCAGTGGGGTACAGAGCTACAATGAGCAGTTCTTC
>TRBJ1-2|TRBV6-6|NA|many
CASSPRTPPSYTF
TGTGCCAGCAGTCCCAGGACTCCCCCCAGCTACACCTTC
>TRBJ2-3|TRBV11-2|NA|many
CASSFDRNSDTQYF
TGTGCCAGCAGCTTTGACAGAAACTCGGATACGCAGTATTTT
>TRBJ2-1|TRBV14|NA|few
CASSPLFIINEQFF
TGTGCCAGCAGCCCGCTATTCATAATCAATGAGCAGTTCTTC
>TRBJ2-7|TRBV28|NA|few
CASQSMQGFGKRVYEQYF
TGTGCCAGTCAGAGTATGCAGGGGTTTGGGAAAAGGGTCTACGAGCAGTACTTC
>TRBJ1-2|TRBV6-2/TRBV6-3|NA|many
CASSYGRGGVYGYTF
TGTGCCAGCAGTTACGGGAGGGGTGGCGTCTATGGCTACACCTTC
>TRBJ1-1|TRBV5-1|NA|many
CASSLDRPGTEAFF
TGCGCCAGCAGCTTGGACAGGCCCGGAACTGAAGCTTTCTTT
>TRBJ2-5|TRBV5-6|NA|many
CASSLLSRAGQETQYF
TGTGCCAGCAGCTTACTTTCCAGGGCAGGTCAAGAGACCCAGTACTTC
>TRBJ2-1|TRBV4-3|TRBD2|few
CASRPAGGVGNEQFF
TGCGCCAGCAGGCCAGCGGGGGGGGTTGGGAATGAGCAGTTCTTC
>TRBJ1-2|TRBV12-3/TRBV12-4|NA|many
CASSLIRTAESGGYTF
TGTGCCAGCAGTTTAATCCGGACAGCGGAATCCGGTGGCTACACCTTC
>TRBJ2-1|TRBV4-1|NA|many
CASSPGQAYYSSYNEQFF
TGCGCCAGCAGCCCCGGACAAGCGTACTATAGCTCCTACAATGAGCAGTTCTTC
>TRBJ2-3|TRBV7-2|NA|many
CASSFSFGILAGADTQYF
TGTGCCAGCAGCTTCAGCTTCGGGATCTTGGCCGGGGCAGATACGCAGTATTTT
>TRBJ2-7|TRBV7-2|NA|NA
CASSLNRVEKYF
TGTGCCAGCAGCTTAAACAGGGTTGAGAAGTACTTC
>TRBJ1-2|TRBV7-8|TRBD1|many
CASSLDRGLGGYGYTF
TGTGCCAGCAGCTTAGACAGGGGCCTCGGCGGATATGGCTACACCTTC
>TRBJ2-3|TRBV5-1|TRBD2|many
CASSFLAGEVDTQYF
TGCGCCAGCAGCTTTCTAGCGGGAGAAGTCGATACGCAGTATTTT
>TRBJ1-2|TRBV4-2|NA|many
CASSQEYSLNYGYTF
TGTGCCAGCAGCCAAGAATACTCCTTAAACTATGGCTACACCTTC
>TRBJ1-5|TRBV5-6|TRBD1|many
CASSLRDRENQPQHF
TGTGCCAGCAGCCTCCGGGACAGGGAAAATCAGCCCCAGCATTTT
>TRBJ2-2|TRBV7-3|TRBD2|many
CASSLLAGGPRSNTGELFF
TGTGCCAGCAGCTTACTTGCGGGGGGGCCGAGATCGAACACCGGGGAGCTGTTTTTT
>TRBJ2-3|TRBV5-1|NA|many
CASSIRTTDTQYF
TGCGCCAGCAGCATTCGGACCACAGATACGCAGTATTTT
>TRBJ2-6|TRBV11-1|NA|NA
CASSHGANVLTF
TGTGCCAGCAGCCACGGGGCCAACGTCCTGACTTTC
>TRBJ1-1|TRBV5-1|NA|NA
CASSFLRGGLQAFTEAFF
TGCGCCAGCAGCTTTTTAAGGGGGGGCCTACAAGCCTTCACTGAAGCTTTCTTT
>TRBJ2-1|TRBV7-6|NA|NA
CASSALRGSGNEQFF
TGTGCCAGCAGCGCCCTTCGGGGGTCGGGTAATGAGCAGTTCTTC
>TRBJ2-1|TRBV9|NA|few
CASSVALPSVYNEQFF
TGTGCCAGCAGCGTAGCCCTCCCCTCGGTCTACAATGAGCAGTTCTTC
>TRBJ1-5|TRBV25-1|NA|many
CASSEGGQINQPQHF
TGTGCCAGCAGTGAGGGAGGACAGATCAATCAGCCCCAGCATTTT
>TRBJ2-5|TRBV7-9|NA|many
CASSLGTARRETQYF
TGTGCCAGCAGCTTAGGGACGGCAAGACGGGAGACCCAGTACTTC
>TRBJ2-3|TRBV27|NA|few
CASTDPSSTDTQYF
TGTGCCAGCACCGACCCCTCGAGCACAGATACGCAGTATTTT
>TRBJ1-2|TRBV20-1|NA|many
CSARVTGSGYTF
TGCAGTGCTAGAGTTACAGGGTCTGGCTACACCTTC
>TRBJ2-2|TRBV4-3|TRBD1|few
CASSQDRVHRGFTGELFF
TGCGCCAGCAGCCAAGATAGGGTCCACAGGGGATTCACCGGGGAGCTGTTTTTT
>TRBJ1-2|TRBV27|NA|many
CASSLTGSYGYTF
TGTGCCAGCAGCTTAACTGGGAGCTATGGCTACACCTTC
>TRBJ1-1|TRBV12-3/TRBV12-4|NA|many
CASSFARNTEAFF
TGTGCCAGCAGTTTCGCACGGAACACTGAAGCTTTCTTT
>TRBJ1-2|TRBV12-3/TRBV12-4|NA|many
CASSLVRDGYTF
TGTGCCAGCAGTTTAGTAAGGGACGGCTACACCTTC
>TRBJ2-7|TRBV20-1|TRBD2|many
CSALGLVDEQYF
TGCAGTGCTCTAGGACTAGTCGACGAGCAGTACTTC
>TRBJ2-3|TRBV28|NA|NA
CASSPQLFSTDTQYF
TGTGCCAGCAGCCCCCAACTTTTTAGCACAGATACGCAGTATTTT
>TRBJ2-7|TRBV7-9|NA|many
CASSFERNSYEQYF
TGTGCCAGCAGCTTCGAGCGCAACTCCTACGAGCAGTACTTC
>TRBJ2-2|TRBV12-3/TRBV12-4|NA|many
CASMSRAGELFF
TGTGCCAGCATGTCCCGTGCCGGGGAGCTGTTTTTT
>TRBJ2-5|TRBV2|NA|many
CASSEALRGETQYF
TGTGCCAGCAGTGAAGCGCTTCGGGGTGAGACCCAGTACTTC
>TRBJ2-5|TRBV11-2|TRBD2|NA
CASSFYSRARGGETQYF
TGTGCCAGCAGCTTCTACTCAAGGGCTCGGGGGGGTGAGACCCAGTACTTC
>TRBJ2-7|TRBV5-1|NA|many
CASSLTLVGDEQYF
TGCGCCAGCAGCTTAACACTAGTGGGAGACGAGCAGTACTTC
>TRBJ1-6|TRBV11-2|NA|many
CASSLGPGTGNSPLHF
TGTGCCAGCAGCTTAGGCCCCGGGACTGGAAATTCACCCCTCCACTTT
>TRBJ1-4|TRBV7-6|NA|many
CASSKTDGPNEKLFF
TGTGCCAGCAGCAAAACGGACGGACCGAATGAAAAACTGTTTTTT